This T cell receptor (beta chain) was documented in a study of T cell repertoires in cytomegalovirus infection. Of note for this clonotype: Possible read error: a much larger clone is one base away.

TCRdb fed the reads into MiXCR, producing one record per CDR3 protein. The table includes 200,000 or so distinct CDR3 sequences, approximately 19% detected once. The J segment lost 5 bases and the V segment lost 4 bases, leaving 9 bases of the junction unmatched. The V gene's germline CDR1 is SNHLY and CDR2 FYNNEI. The CDR3 totals 17 residues. The receptor's source is a human donor in good health (CMV status not recorded). Some clones in this sample may be carry-over from other donors' samples. The sequenced material came from PBMCs. V is TRBV2 and J is TRBJ2-1, with 12 bases aligning to TRBD2. Here the CDR3 reads CASSARLAGAYDNEQFF. The CDR3 DNA is TGTGCCAGCAGTGCTCGACTAGCGGGAGCGTATGACAATGAGCAGTTCTTC. Supplemented by reference TRBV2 and TRBJ2-1, the full variable domain reads EPEVTQTPSHQVTQMGQEVILRCVPISNHLYFYWYRQILGQKVEFLVSFYNNEISEKSEIFDDQFSVERPDGSNFTLKIRSTKLEDSAMYFCASSARLAGAYDNEQFFGPGTRLTVL.